These 18 T cell receptor beta chains were sequenced from one sample in a study of T cell repertoires in cytomegalovirus infection. TCRdb used MiXCR to reprocess the reads, holding one entry per CDR3 protein. The data hold 200,000 to 250,000 distinct CDR3 sequences, with approximately 38% observed a single time. No antigen has been identified for these receptors. The material was CD8+ T cells from cultured PBMCs, obtained from culture after CMV antigen stimulation. These receptor sequences come from a human donor in good health (CMV status not recorded). Some clones in this sample may be carry-over from other donors' samples.

The rearrangement joins TRBV28 to TRBJ2-3; D is uncertain. V gave up 3 bases and J gave up 5 bases, with 18 bases separating them. This CDR3 has 16 residues. The V gene's germline CDR1 is MDHEN and CDR2 SYDVKM. In DNA, the CDR3 is TGTGCCAGCAGTTTTAGGGCAGTAAGCTCGGGAGATACGCAGTATTTT. The encoded protein is CASSFRAVSSGDTQYF.

The rearrangement joins TRBV7-9 to TRBJ2-2; D gene unclear. This CDR3 is built from 13 residues. The V and J ends lost 5 bases and 6 bases respectively, with 10 bases between them. CDR1 is SEHNR, CDR2 FQNEAQ, per germline (reference sequence). CDR3 DNA sequence: TGTGCCAGCAGCATAGATCCCTCCGGGGAGCTGTTTTTT. It is translated as CASSIDPSGELFF.

The rearrangement uses TRBV25-1 and TRBJ1-4, with 7 bases lining up with TRBD1. V dropped 4 bases and J dropped 8; count of bases not matched to a gene: 7. The germline CDR1 and CDR2 sequences are MGHDK and SYGVNS. The CDR3 covers 14 residues. The CDR3 region is CASSGQGIREKLFF. The CDR3 DNA sequence: TGTGCCAGCAGTGGACAGGGTATTCGGGAAAAACTGTTTTTT.

This clonotype was counted a single time. The gene calls are TRBV7-3 and TRBJ2-7, with D tentatively TRBD2 (6 bases). Germline V gene data show CDR1 as SGHTA and CDR2 as FQGTGA. Trimming pared 6 bases from V and 5 bases from J, leaving 17 bases between. The CDR3 is 14 residues long. CDR3 DNA sequence: TGTGCCAGCAGTGAGGGGCGCCGGGGGAACGAGCAGTACTTC. Its protein product is CASSEGRRGNEQYF.

This clonotype was seen a handful of times. The chain links TRBV12-5 to TRBJ1-3, with a weak D call TRBD1 (5 bases). Trimming stripped 2 bases from V and 2 bases from J, with 10 bases between. The CDR3 is 15 residues long. CDR1 and CDR2 from the germline V gene are LGHNT and FRNRAP. The CDR3 spells CASGLSRVAGNTIYF. Written as DNA, the CDR3 is TGTGCTAGTGGTTTGAGCAGGGTCGCTGGAAACACCATATATTTT.

This clonotype was seen repeatedly, ten times or more. V and J are TRBV7-2 and TRBJ2-1, with 11 bases fitting TRBD1. The V and J ends lost 1 base and 2 bases, in that order; junction bases with no gene match: 7. CDR1 and CDR2 from the germline V gene are SGHTA and FQGNSA. The CDR3 length is 18 residues. Here the CDR3 reads CASSLESPGQGAYNEQFF. Written as DNA, the CDR3 is TGTGCCAGCAGCTTAGAAAGCCCGGGACAGGGGGCCTACAATGAGCAGTTCTTC.

The V call is TRBV7-6, the J call TRBJ2-3; the D gene is possibly TRBD2 (6 bases). V was cut by 3 bases and J by 2 bases, with 15 bases left in between. Germline V CDR1 and CDR2: SGHVS, FNYEAQ. The CDR3 has 16 amino acids. The CDR3 bases are TGTGCCAGCAGCTTCCTCGGGGGATCCAACACAGATACGCAGTATTTT. It codes for CASSFLGGSNTDTQYF.

Here the CDR3 DNA reads TGTGCCAGCAGCTACGCAGAGGAGGGGACTAGCAGCAATGAGCAGTTCTTC. It specifies CASSYAEEGTSSNEQFF. The rearrangement links TRBV7-8 to TRBJ2-1; 9 bases line up with TRBD2. The junction had 13 bases not matched to a gene; V was cut back by 4 bases and J by 6 bases. CDR1 and CDR2 from the germline V gene are SGHVS and FQNEAQ. The CDR3 totals 17 residues.

This chain joins TRBV7-8 and TRBJ1-5; D gene unclear. V was shortened by 0 bases and J by 3 bases, with 3 bases between the two germline ends. CDR3 length: 13 residues. The germline CDR1 and CDR2 sequences are SGHVS and FQNEAQ. The CDR3 region is CASSLAANQPQHF. The CDR3 coding sequence is TGTGCCAGCAGCTTAGCGGCCAATCAGCCCCAGCATTTT.

The chain is built from TRBV7-4 and TRBJ1-3, with D perhaps matching TRBD1 (5 bases). Germline V gives CDR1 SGHVT, CDR2 SQSDAQ. The CDR3 is 17 amino acids. The V gene lost 3 bases and the J gene lost 3 bases, with 18 bases spanning the gap. CDR3 residues: CASSFPSLGAHGNTIYF. CDR3 DNA: TGTGCCAGCAGCTTCCCGTCCCTAGGGGCACATGGAAACACCATATATTTT.

Comment on this clonotype: One end of the junction is discordant with germline, which a read error may explain. This chain links TRBV28 with TRBJ2-7; unclear D gene. The CDR3 contains 14 residues. The germline V gene has CDR1 MDHEN and CDR2 SYDVKM. CDR3 nucleotides: TGTGCCAGCACCCTGGCCCAGAGCTCCTACGAGCGGTACTTC. This encodes CASTLAQSSYERYF.

There are a few counts of this clonotype. The chain has TRBV19 and TRBJ2-1; D is uncertain. The V gene lost 3 bases and the J gene lost 7 bases, with 16 bases spanning the gap. In germline, CDR1 is LNHDA, CDR2 SQIVND (reference sequence). The CDR3 length is 15 residues. CDR3 amino acids: CASSINPPAPNEQFF. The DNA of the CDR3 is TGTGCCAGTAGTATCAACCCCCCGGCTCCGAATGAGCAGTTCTTC.

This clonotype was picked up one time. V usage is TRBV12-3 or TRBV12-4 and J usage is TRBJ1-1, with 7 positions matching TRBD1. The junction had 19 bases not matched to a gene; V was cut back by 7 bases and J by 11 bases. The CDR3 consists of 15 residues. The CDR3 nucleotides are TGTGCCAGCAATCCTCGACAGGGAACCCAGGGAGAGGCTTTCTTT. Translated, it gives CASNPRQGTQGEAFF.

The V gene is TRBV5-4, the J gene TRBJ2-7; TRBD1 might be the D (6 bases). Germline CDR1 reads SGHNT; CDR2 reads YYREEE (reference sequence). The V end was cut by 7 bases, the J end by 4 bases, with 18 bases between. The CDR3 contains 14 residues. The CDR3 spells CASSFRDKHYEQYF. The CDR3, as DNA: TGTGCCAGCTCCTTCCGGGACAAACATTACGAGCAGTACTTC.

The chain joins TRBV27 to TRBJ1-4; D is ambiguous. Trimming cost V 1 base and J 6 bases, with 12 bases left between them. CDR1 is MNHEY, CDR2 SMNVEV, per germline (reference sequence). The CDR3 extends over 15 amino acids. The CDR3, as DNA: TGTGCCAGCAGTTTATTAGCCCCTGGGTATGAAAAACTGTTTTTT. Encoded protein: CASSLLAPGYEKLFF.

V usage is TRBV19 and J usage is TRBJ1-5; D unclear. This CDR3 spans 12 amino acids. V lost 3 bases to trimming and J lost 4 bases, with 4 bases between them. From germline, CDR1 is LNHDA and CDR2 SQIVND (reference sequence). CDR3 bases: TGTGCCAGTAGTATGGATAATCAGCCCCAGCATTTT. Protein sequence: CASSMDNQPQHF.

The chain employs TRBV2 and TRBJ2-7; D may match TRBD1 or TRBD2 (5 bases each). Germline V gene lookup returns CDR1 SNHLY and CDR2 FYNNEI. The CDR3 runs to 12 residues. V lost 6 bases and J 0 bases, leaving 6 bases between the germline ends. The CDR3 sequence: CASSGASYEQYF. As DNA, the CDR3 is TGTGCCAGCAGCGGGGCCTCCTACGAGCAGTACTTC.

This clonotype was detected only a few times. The chain uses TRBV2 and TRBJ2-1; D uncertain. Looked up from germline, CDR1 is SNHLY and CDR2 is FYNNEI. The V gene lost 1 base and the J gene lost 8 bases, with 15 bases spanning the gap. There are 15 residues in the CDR3. This CDR3 reads CASSEGYSRLDEQFF. In nucleotides, the CDR3 is TGTGCCAGCAGTGAAGGATACAGTCGTCTCGATGAGCAGTTCTTC. The full variable domain, rest sourced from reference TRBV2 and TRBJ2-1, is EPEVTQTPSHQVTQMGQEVILRCVPISNHLYFYWYRQILGQKVEFLVSFYNNEISEKSEIFDDQFSVERPDGSNFTLKIRSTKLEDSAMYFCASSEGYSRLDEQFFGPGTRLTVL.